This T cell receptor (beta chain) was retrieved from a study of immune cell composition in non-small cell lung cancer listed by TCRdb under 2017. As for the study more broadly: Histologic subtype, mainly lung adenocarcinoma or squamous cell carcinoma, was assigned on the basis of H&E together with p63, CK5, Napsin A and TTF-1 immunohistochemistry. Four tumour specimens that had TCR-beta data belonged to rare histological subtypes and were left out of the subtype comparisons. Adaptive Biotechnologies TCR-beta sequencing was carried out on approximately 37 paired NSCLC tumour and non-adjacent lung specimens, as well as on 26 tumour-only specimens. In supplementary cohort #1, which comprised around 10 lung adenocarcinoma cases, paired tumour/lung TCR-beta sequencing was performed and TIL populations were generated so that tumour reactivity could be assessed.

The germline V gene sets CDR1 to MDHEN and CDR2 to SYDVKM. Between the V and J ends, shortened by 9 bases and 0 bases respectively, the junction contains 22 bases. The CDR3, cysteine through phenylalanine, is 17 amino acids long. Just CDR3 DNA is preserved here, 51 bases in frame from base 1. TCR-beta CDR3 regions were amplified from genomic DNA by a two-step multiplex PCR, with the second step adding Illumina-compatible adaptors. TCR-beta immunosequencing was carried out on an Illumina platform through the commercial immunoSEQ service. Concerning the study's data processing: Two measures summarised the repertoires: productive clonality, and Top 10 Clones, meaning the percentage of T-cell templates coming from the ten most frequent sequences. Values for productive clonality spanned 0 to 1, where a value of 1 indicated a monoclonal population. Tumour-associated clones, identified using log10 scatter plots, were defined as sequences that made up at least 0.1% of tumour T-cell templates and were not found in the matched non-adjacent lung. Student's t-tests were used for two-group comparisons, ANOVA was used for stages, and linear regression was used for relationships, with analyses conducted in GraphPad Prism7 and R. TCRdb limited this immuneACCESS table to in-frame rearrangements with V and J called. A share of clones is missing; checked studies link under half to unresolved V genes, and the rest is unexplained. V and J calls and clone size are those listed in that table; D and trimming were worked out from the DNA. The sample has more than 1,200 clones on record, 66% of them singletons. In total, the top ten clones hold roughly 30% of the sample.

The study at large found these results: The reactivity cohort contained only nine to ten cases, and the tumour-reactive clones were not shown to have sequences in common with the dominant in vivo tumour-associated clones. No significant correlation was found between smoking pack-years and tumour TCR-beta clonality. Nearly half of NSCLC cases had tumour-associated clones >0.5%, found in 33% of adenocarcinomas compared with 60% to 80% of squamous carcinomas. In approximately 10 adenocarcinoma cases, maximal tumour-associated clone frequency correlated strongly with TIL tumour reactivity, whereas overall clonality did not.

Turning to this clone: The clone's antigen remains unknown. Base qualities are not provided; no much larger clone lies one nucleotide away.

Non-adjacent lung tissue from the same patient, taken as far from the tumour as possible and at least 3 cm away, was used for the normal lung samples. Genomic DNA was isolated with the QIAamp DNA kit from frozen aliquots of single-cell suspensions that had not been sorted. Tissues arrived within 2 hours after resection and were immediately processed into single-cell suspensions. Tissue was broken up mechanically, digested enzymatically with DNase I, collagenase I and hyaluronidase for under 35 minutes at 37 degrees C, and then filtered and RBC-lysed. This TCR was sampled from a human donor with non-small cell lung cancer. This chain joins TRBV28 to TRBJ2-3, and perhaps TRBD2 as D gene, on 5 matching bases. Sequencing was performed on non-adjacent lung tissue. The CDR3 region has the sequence CASIRGLGFPSTDTQYF. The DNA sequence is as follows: TGTGCCAGTATCCGGGGTTTAGGCTTTCCTAGCACAGATACGCAGTATTTT.